The rows below give T cell receptor beta chains drawn from one sample of a study of early T cells in non-severe SARS-CoV-2 infection. TCRdb itself ran the 5' RACE reads through MiXCR, one entry per CDR3 protein. The table records some 91,000 distinct CDR3 sequences, under 15% of them present only once. Sequences were obtained from whole blood. These receptors all stem from an adult who was a healthcare worker with PCR-confirmed SARS-CoV-2 infection or an uninfected control (not recorded which). The conserved cysteine and the conserved F or W are not part of the CDR3 here.

cdr3_aa: ASSLAGDAYYEQY
j_call: TRBJ2-7
v_call: TRBV7-6

cdr3_aa: ASSTGELAPGEQY
j_call: TRBJ2-7
v_call: TRBV2

cdr3_aa: ASSRITQGSYNEQF
j_call: TRBJ2-1
v_call: TRBV6-1

cdr3_aa: ASSVVVGNEQF
j_call: TRBJ2-1
v_call: TRBV9

cdr3_aa: ATSRAGGELSYNEQF
j_call: TRBJ2-1
v_call: TRBV15

cdr3_aa: ASSIKRDSYEQY
j_call: TRBJ2-7
v_call: TRBV27

cdr3_aa: ASSSQTSGSYNEQF
j_call: TRBJ2-1
v_call: TRBV5-6

cdr3_aa: SVLLYGANVLT
j_call: TRBJ2-6
v_call: TRBV29-1

cdr3_aa: ASSQAPLAGALDTQY
j_call: TRBJ2-3
v_call: TRBV4-3

cdr3_aa: ASRVGQGNYGYT
j_call: TRBJ1-2
v_call: TRBV28

cdr3_aa: ASSEPRDTQY
j_call: TRBJ2-3
v_call: TRBV9

cdr3_aa: ASSPARLPYGYT
j_call: TRBJ1-2
v_call: TRBV12-3/TRBV12-4

cdr3_aa: SVAPREMYEQY
j_call: TRBJ2-7
v_call: TRBV29-1

cdr3_aa: ASSYLLGDHTQY
j_call: TRBJ2-3
v_call: TRBV6-5

cdr3_aa: ASSESRTSGIIGEQF
j_call: TRBJ2-1
v_call: TRBV10-2

cdr3_aa: ASSLSPPGEETQY
j_call: TRBJ2-5
v_call: TRBV28

cdr3_aa: ASSLGTPRRDEQF
j_call: TRBJ2-1
v_call: TRBV11-3

cdr3_aa: SASSGTSTDTQY
j_call: TRBJ2-3
v_call: TRBV20-1

cdr3_aa: ASSPANEQF
j_call: TRBJ2-1
v_call: TRBV12-3/TRBV12-4

cdr3_aa: ASSPRARGPSNEQF
j_call: TRBJ2-1
v_call: TRBV6-2/TRBV6-3

cdr3_aa: ASSRPGGSTNYGYT
j_call: TRBJ1-2
v_call: TRBV12-3/TRBV12-4

cdr3_aa: ASSLEGTVHSPLH
j_call: TRBJ1-6
v_call: TRBV7-9

cdr3_aa: ASSLRPTGIIDSPLH
j_call: TRBJ1-6
v_call: TRBV5-1

cdr3_aa: AWRLPGGRGEQF
j_call: TRBJ2-1
v_call: TRBV30

cdr3_aa: ASGPGLLNTEAF
j_call: TRBJ1-1
v_call: TRBV27

cdr3_aa: ASSESPQEGGYT
j_call: TRBJ1-2
v_call: TRBV6-1

cdr3_aa: ASRALDSPYEQY
j_call: TRBJ2-7
v_call: TRBV28

cdr3_aa: AISESTGVLVYTQY
j_call: TRBJ2-3
v_call: TRBV10-3

cdr3_aa: ASSLGGRVETQY
j_call: TRBJ2-5
v_call: TRBV9

cdr3_aa: SARGPSGSGYEQY
j_call: TRBJ2-7
v_call: TRBV20-1

cdr3_aa: ASRQGAGTFLGEQF
j_call: TRBJ2-1
v_call: TRBV7-9

cdr3_aa: ASRRRGRGSYNEQF
j_call: TRBJ2-1
v_call: TRBV19

cdr3_aa: ASSIMRTEKLF
j_call: TRBJ1-4
v_call: TRBV19

cdr3_aa: ASSPSTKDTQY
j_call: TRBJ2-3
v_call: TRBV7-2

cdr3_aa: SARTSIDEQY
j_call: TRBJ2-7
v_call: TRBV20-1

cdr3_aa: ASSLEGGAYNEQF
j_call: TRBJ2-1
v_call: TRBV5-1

cdr3_aa: STTSNYEQY
j_call: TRBJ2-7
v_call: TRBV20-1

cdr3_aa: ASSLSGVDTDTQY
j_call: TRBJ2-3
v_call: TRBV5-1

cdr3_aa: SAIRGLTVDEQF
j_call: TRBJ2-1
v_call: TRBV20-1

cdr3_aa: SATGGRYGYT
j_call: TRBJ1-2
v_call: TRBV20-1

cdr3_aa: SAQEHLRNEQF
j_call: TRBJ2-1
v_call: TRBV20-1

cdr3_aa: AWKKDGGRHEQF
j_call: TRBJ2-1
v_call: TRBV30

cdr3_aa: ASSQEGPGELF
j_call: TRBJ2-2
v_call: TRBV4-3

cdr3_aa: ASSEGPRQPQH
j_call: TRBJ1-5
v_call: TRBV6-1

cdr3_aa: ASSNRADTQY
j_call: TRBJ2-3
v_call: TRBV7-3

cdr3_aa: ASSLALGNTEAF
j_call: TRBJ1-1
v_call: TRBV5-1

cdr3_aa: ASSLEGGLRTDTQY
j_call: TRBJ2-3
v_call: TRBV5-4